One and the same sample provided the 17 T cell receptor beta chains below, sequenced in a study of blood T cell repertoires in COVID-19 (dated by TCRdb to 2019 to 2021). Library construction relied on the immunoSEQ multiplex PCR assay. TCRdb retrieved this table from immuneACCESS and kept in-frame rearrangements only. Not all clones are present; in checked studies, unresolved V genes account for under half, and no reason is known for the remainder. The sample includes 150,000 to 200,000 clones, with about 93% observed a single time. Of the sample, 3.5% to 5% is held by the ten largest clones. Source material: peripheral blood. The source is a woman in her forties or fifties with acute or convalescent COVID-19.

The chain couples TRBV7-9 to TRBJ2-7; TRBD1 matches at 7 bases. V dropped 5 bases and J dropped 5; count of bases not matched to a gene: 12. This CDR3 has 15 residues. Germline CDR1 is SEHNR and CDR2 is FQNEAQ (reference sequence). The CDR3 is CASSHHRWDSNEQYF. CDR3 in DNA: TGTGCCAGCAGCCATCATCGGTGGGACAGCAACGAGCAGTACTTC. Together with reference TRBV7-9 and TRBJ2-7, the CDR3 gives the full variable domain: DTGVSQNPRHKITKRGQNVTFRCDPISEHNRLYWYRQTLGQGPEFLTYFQNEAQLEKSRLLSDRFSAERPKGSFSTLEIQRTEQGDSAMYLCASSHHRWDSNEQYFGPGTRLTVT.

This clone was observed a single time. The chain is built from TRBV20-1 and TRBJ2-7; no definite D call. CDR3 length: 11 residues. The V gene's germline CDR1 is DFQATT and CDR2 SNEGSKA (reference sequence). The ends were cut back, 3 bases at V and 7 bases at J, with 10 bases in the middle. In nucleotides, the CDR3 is TGCAGTGCTAGGTTTCCCCCAGAGCAGTACTTC. Its translation: CSARFPPEQYF.

The chain links TRBV21-1 to TRBJ1-1. TRBV21-1 is deemed a pseudogene. The CDR3 spans 14 residues. The CDR3 sequence: CASSKVYRGTGAFF. As DNA, the CDR3 is TGTGCCAGCAGCAAAGTGTATCGGGGGACTGGAGCTTTCTTT.

The J gene is TRBJ2-1, the V gene TRBV7-9; possible D gene TRBD2, 6 bases. The CDR3 length is 15 residues. With 0 bases removed from V and 2 bases from J, the gap between germline ends came to 8 bases. Germline-derived CDR1 and CDR2 are SEHNR and FQNEAQ (reference sequence). CDR3 loop: CASSLAGGPYNEQFF. Here the CDR3 DNA reads TGTGCCAGCAGCTTAGCGGGGGGTCCCTACAATGAGCAGTTCTTC.

The CDR3 nucleotides read TGTGCCAGCAGTCCTCCAGGTGGAGATACGCAGTATTTT. This encodes CASSPPGGDTQYF. The chain has TRBV7-9 and TRBJ2-3; D not resolved. Between the trimmed V and J ends, which lost 6 bases and 5 bases, there was a span of 12 bases. The length of the CDR3 is 13 residues. Germline CDR1 is SEHNR and CDR2 is FQNEAQ (reference sequence). Full variable domain (rest looked up from reference TRBV7-9 and TRBJ2-3): DTGVSQNPRHKITKRGQNVTFRCDPISEHNRLYWYRQTLGQGPEFLTYFQNEAQLEKSRLLSDRFSAERPKGSFSTLEIQRTEQGDSAMYLCASSPPGGDTQYFGPGTRLTVL.

This clone was recorded once. The V and J genes are TRBV6-5 and TRBJ2-1, with D possibly matching TRBD1 (6 bases). Deletions cut 6 bases from V and 16 bases from J, with 16 bases between. The CDR3 has 11 amino acids. The germline CDR1 and CDR2 sequences are MNHEY and SVGAGI. The CDR3 is CASRQTGREFF. CDR3 coding DNA: TGTGCCAGCAGACAGACAGGAAGGGAATTCTTC.

The rearrangement links TRBV5-4 to TRBJ1-6, with 9 bases that match TRBD1. CDR1 is SGHNT and CDR2 is YYREEE in the germline V gene (reference sequence). CDR3 length: 16 residues. With V trimmed by 4 bases and J by 9 bases, 11 bases remained unmatched. CDR3 loop: CASSASGTGRGSPLHF. CDR3 DNA: TGTGCCAGCAGCGCTTCTGGGACAGGGCGAGGTTCACCCCTCCACTTT.

This rearrangement joins TRBV29-1 to TRBJ1-5; TRBD1 aligns across 7 bases. Germline assignment: CDR1 SQVTM and CDR2 ANQGSEA. The CDR3 loop spans 13 amino acids. With 6 bases clipped from V and 3 bases from J, the junction kept 5 bases outside the gene matches. The CDR3 protein is CSVRQGPNQPQHF. As DNA, the CDR3 is TGCAGCGTGAGACAGGGCCCCAATCAGCCCCAGCATTTT.

This clone has more than one count but fewer than ten. This chain links TRBV24-1 with TRBJ1-3; D is uncertain. The length of the CDR3 is 13 residues. V lost 9 bases, J lost 0 bases, and 8 bases lay in between. CDR1 KGHDR and CDR2 SFDVKD come from the germline V gene. CDR3 bases: TGTGCCACCCAGGAGGTCTCTGGAAACACCATATATTTT. Its translation: CATQEVSGNTIYF.

This clone occurred once. The chain employs TRBV10-2 and TRBJ2-3; unclear D gene. V was clipped by 8 bases and J by 6 bases, with 9 bases between them. This CDR3 has 11 residues. The germline V gene has CDR1 WSHSY and CDR2 SAAADI. The CDR3 loop is CASVFLDTQYF. CDR3 bases: TGCGCCAGCGTATTCCTGGATACGCAGTATTTT.

The chain combines TRBV29-1 with TRBJ1-2; 10 bases line up with TRBD1. CDR1 is SQVTM and CDR2 is ANQGSEA in the germline V gene. This CDR3 contains 12 residues. V lost 7 bases, J lost 5 bases, and 4 bases stayed unmatched. The CDR3 DNA follows: TGCAGCGCCCCGGACAGGGGGTATGGCTACACCTTC. Its translation: CSAPDRGYGYTF.

The chain employs TRBV18 and TRBJ2-6, with D perhaps TRBD1 (7 bases). This CDR3 is built from 20 residues. V lost 0 bases and J lost 0, with 18 bases in between. Germline V lookup: CDR1 KGHSH, CDR2 LQKENI. The CDR3 sequence: CASSPPGGRGDPSGANVLTF. The CDR3, as DNA: TGTGCCAGCTCACCACCGGGAGGCAGGGGGGATCCCTCTGGGGCCAACGTCCTGACTTTC. Combining the CDR3 with reference TRBV18 and TRBJ2-6 gives the whole variable domain NAGVMQNPRHLVRRRGQEARLRCSPMKGHSHVYWYRQLPEEGLKFMVYLQKENIIDESGMPKERFSAEFPKEGPSILRIQQVVRGDSAAYFCASSPPGGRGDPSGANVLTFGAGSRLTVL.

The chain is built from TRBV5-4 and TRBJ2-2, with 8 bases fitting TRBD1. The CDR3 has 14 residues. The J segment lost 4 bases and the V segment lost 4 bases, leaving 3 bases of the junction unmatched. CDR1 is SGHNT, CDR2 YYREEE, per germline (reference sequence). DNA of the CDR3: TGTGCCAGCAGCCAGGACAGGGCCACCGGGGAGCTGTTTTTT. Translation gives CASSQDRATGELFF.

The genes are TRBV30 and TRBJ1-4, with 7 bases identical to TRBD1. The ends lost 2 bases at V and 4 bases at J; junction bases unmatched: 4. Germline V CDR1 and CDR2: GTSNPN, SVGIG (reference sequence). The CDR3 is 14 amino acids. CDR3 residues: CAWSSGTDNEKLFF. The CDR3 DNA reads TGTGCCTGGAGTTCCGGGACAGATAATGAAAAACTGTTTTTT. Combining the CDR3 with reference TRBV30 and TRBJ1-4 gives the whole variable domain SQTIHQWPATLVQPVGSPLSLECTVEGTSNPNLYWYRQAAGRGLQLLFYSVGIGQISSEVPQNLSASRPQDRQFILSSKKLLLSDSGFYLCAWSSGTDNEKLFFGSGTQLSVL.

This rearrangement joins TRBV9 to TRBJ2-3; maybe TRBD2 (5 bases). This CDR3 has 18 amino acids. The germline V and J ends were trimmed by 2 bases and 0 bases, with 19 bases remaining between them. In germline, CDR1 is SGDLS, CDR2 YYNGEE. The CDR3 loop reads CASSVLSRAYTSTDTQYF. CDR3 bases: TGTGCCAGCAGCGTGCTATCGAGGGCGTATACTAGCACAGATACGCAGTATTTT.

The rearrangement joins TRBV19 to TRBJ1-5, with 8 positions matching TRBD1. Germline CDR1 is LNHDA and CDR2 is SQIVND (reference sequence). This CDR3 region has 15 residues. The V gene end was trimmed by 5 bases and the J gene end by 6 bases; junction bases not matched to a gene: 9. Here the CDR3 reads CASSPVDRGAQPQHF. The CDR3 bases are TGTGCCAGTAGTCCAGTCGACAGGGGCGCTCAGCCCCAGCATTTT. The whole variable domain, remainder taken from reference TRBV19 and TRBJ1-5, is DGGITQSPKYLFRKEGQNVTLSCEQNLNHDAMYWYRQDPGQGLRLIYYSQIVNDFQKGDIAEGYSVSREKKESFPLTVTSAQKNPTAFYLCASSPVDRGAQPQHFGDGTRLSIL.

This chain uses TRBV19 with TRBJ1-1, with 8 bases lining up with TRBD1. The CDR3 sequence is 15 residues long. Per the germline V gene, CDR1 is LNHDA and CDR2 is SQIVND (reference sequence). With V trimmed by 2 bases and J by 2 bases, 4 bases remained unmatched. CDR3 residues: CASSILAGGNTEAFF. As DNA, the CDR3 is TGTGCCAGTAGTATACTGGCAGGGGGCAACACTGAAGCTTTCTTT.